The clone carrying this T cell receptor beta chain was found a few times. This record comes from a study of human T cells and chemical hapten exposure. The V gene's germline CDR1 is SGHTA and CDR2 FQGNSA. The CDR3 is 16 residues long. V shed 5 bases and J 4 bases; nucleotides not matched to a gene: 6. Time point specified: pre-sensitization, week 0. Treatment indicated: therapeutic diphenylcyclopropenone sensitization with weekly scalp DPC. Each CDR3 protein gets one entry after TCRdb re-called the RACE reads with MiXCR. This sample has about 290,000 distinct CDR3 sequences, with around 7.7% found just once.

The chain combines TRBV7-2 with TRBJ2-2, with 11 bases lining up with TRBD1. The clonotype originates from a man younger than 35 with alopecia areata. Some clones in this sample may be carry-over from other donors' samples. The sequences come from whole blood, collected in connection with sensitization to the hapten diphenylcyclopropenone (DPC). The CDR3: CASSKADRGRTGELFF. The CDR3 DNA reads as TGTGCCAGCAGCAAAGCGGACAGGGGGCGCACCGGGGAGCTGTTTTTT.